The clone carrying this T cell receptor beta chain came up once. The record originates from a study of cytomegalovirus exposure and HLA in healthy donors. The CDR3 runs to 12 residues. Germline V CDR1 and CDR2: MNHEY, SMNVEV (reference sequence). V was shortened by 6 bases and J by 2 bases, with 5 bases between the two germline ends. PCR amplification relied on 60 Vbeta primers (plus 13 Jbeta primers). TCRdb's copy holds only in-frame clones and misses some; the assay was immunoSEQ multiplex PCR. The sample gives 190,000 or so clones, less than 85% of which show up once; 0.6% to 0.7% is in the top ten.

The V gene is TRBV27, the J gene TRBJ1-5; D perhaps matches TRBD1 (5 bases). The sequence was obtained from a boy younger than 18 in good health and CMV-seronegative. Sequenced material: PBMCs. The CDR3 DNA is TGTGCCAGCAGACAGGGCAATCAGCCCCAGCATTTT. The encoded protein is CASRQGNQPQHF.